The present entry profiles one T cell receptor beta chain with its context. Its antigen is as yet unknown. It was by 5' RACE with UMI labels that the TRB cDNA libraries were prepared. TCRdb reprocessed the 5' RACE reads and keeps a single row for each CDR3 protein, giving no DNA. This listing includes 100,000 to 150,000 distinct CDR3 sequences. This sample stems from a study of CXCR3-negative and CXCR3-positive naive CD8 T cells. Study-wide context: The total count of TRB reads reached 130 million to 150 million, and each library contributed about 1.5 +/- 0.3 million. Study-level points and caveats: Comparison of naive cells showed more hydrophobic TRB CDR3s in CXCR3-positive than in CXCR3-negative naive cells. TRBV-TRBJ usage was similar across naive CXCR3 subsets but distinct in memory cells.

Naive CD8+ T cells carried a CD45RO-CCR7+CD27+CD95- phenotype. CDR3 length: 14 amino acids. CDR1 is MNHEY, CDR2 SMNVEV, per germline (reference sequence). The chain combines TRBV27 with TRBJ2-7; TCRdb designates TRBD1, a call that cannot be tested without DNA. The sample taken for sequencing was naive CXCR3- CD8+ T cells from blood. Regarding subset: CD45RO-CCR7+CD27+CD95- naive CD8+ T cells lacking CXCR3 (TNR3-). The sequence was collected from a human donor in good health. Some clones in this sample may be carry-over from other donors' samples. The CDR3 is CASSLGPTGFEQYF.